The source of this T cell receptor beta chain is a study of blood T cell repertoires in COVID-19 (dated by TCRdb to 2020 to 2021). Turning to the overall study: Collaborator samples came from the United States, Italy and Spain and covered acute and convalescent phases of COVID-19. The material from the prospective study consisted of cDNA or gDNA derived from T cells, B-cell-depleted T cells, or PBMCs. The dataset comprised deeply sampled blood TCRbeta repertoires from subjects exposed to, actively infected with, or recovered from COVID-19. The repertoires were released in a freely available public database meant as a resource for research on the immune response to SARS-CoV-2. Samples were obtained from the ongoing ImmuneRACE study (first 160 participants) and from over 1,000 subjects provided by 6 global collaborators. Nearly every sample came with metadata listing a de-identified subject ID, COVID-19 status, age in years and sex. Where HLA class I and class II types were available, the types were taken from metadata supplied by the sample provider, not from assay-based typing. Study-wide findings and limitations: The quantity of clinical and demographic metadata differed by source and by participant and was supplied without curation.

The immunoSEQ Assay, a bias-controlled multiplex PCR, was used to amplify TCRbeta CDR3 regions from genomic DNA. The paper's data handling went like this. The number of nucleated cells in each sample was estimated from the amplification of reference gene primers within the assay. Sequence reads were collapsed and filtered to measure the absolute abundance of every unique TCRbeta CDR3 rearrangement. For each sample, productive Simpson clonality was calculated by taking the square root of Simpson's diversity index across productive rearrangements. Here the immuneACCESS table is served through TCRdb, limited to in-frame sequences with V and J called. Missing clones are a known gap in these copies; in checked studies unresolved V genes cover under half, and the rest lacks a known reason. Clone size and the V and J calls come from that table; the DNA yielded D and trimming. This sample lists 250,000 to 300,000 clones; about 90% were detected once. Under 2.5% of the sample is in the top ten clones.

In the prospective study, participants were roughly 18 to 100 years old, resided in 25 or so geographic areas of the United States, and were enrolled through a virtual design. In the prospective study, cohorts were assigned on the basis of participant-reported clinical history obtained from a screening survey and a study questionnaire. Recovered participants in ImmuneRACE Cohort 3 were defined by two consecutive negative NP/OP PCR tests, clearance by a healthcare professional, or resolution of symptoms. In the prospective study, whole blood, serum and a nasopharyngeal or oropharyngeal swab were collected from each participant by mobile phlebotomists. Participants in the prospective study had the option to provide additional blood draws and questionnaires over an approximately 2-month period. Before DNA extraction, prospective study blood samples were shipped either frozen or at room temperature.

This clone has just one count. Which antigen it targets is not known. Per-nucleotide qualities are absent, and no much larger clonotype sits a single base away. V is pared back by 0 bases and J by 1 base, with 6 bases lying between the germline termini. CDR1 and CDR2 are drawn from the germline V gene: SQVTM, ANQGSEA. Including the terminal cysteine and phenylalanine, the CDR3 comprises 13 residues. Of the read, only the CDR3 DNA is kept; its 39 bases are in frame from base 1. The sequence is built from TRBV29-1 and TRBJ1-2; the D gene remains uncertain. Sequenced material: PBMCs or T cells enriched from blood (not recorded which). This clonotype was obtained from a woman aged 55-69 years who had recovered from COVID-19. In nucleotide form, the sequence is TGCAGCGTTGAAGACACATTTAACTATGGCTACACCTTC. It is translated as CSVEDTFNYGYTF.